The clone carrying this T cell receptor beta chain was detected many times. Its specificity is unknown. Time point of the sample: newly diagnosed GD, antithyroid drugs for less than 3 months. There was RNA extracted from PBMCs, and the TCR library was made from it. CDR3-region Arm-PCR and iRepertoire HTBI primers produced the TCR beta libraries. TCRdb re-analysed the multiplex PCR reads in MiXCR, keeping a single row per CDR3 protein. The data hold about 330,000 distinct CDR3 sequences, with 16% observed a single time. This sample was taken from a study of regulatory T cells in long-lasting Graves disease. The CDR3 totals 15 residues. Germline V gene sequence: CDR1 SNHLY, CDR2 FYNNEI. Trimming removed 6 bases at V and 0 bases at J, with 14 bases between. General study results and limits: Analysis covered peripheral blood alone, not thyroid tissue.

This sample was shared with a second study, whose subject was T cells in Graves' hyperthyroidism and ophthalmopathy. That paper states: TCR CDR3 regions were first amplified by RT-PCR with HTBI primers. In blood, most of the thyroid clonotypes expanded above 0.001 were also present.

This TCR was recovered from a woman younger than 30 with Graves disease. Sequences were derived from peripheral blood mononuclear cells (PBMCs), sampled at new diagnosis, from a patient treated with antithyroid drugs. V is TRBV2 and J is TRBJ1-2; tentative D call: TRBD1 (6 bases). CDR3 sequence (DNA): TGTGCCAGCAGGGGGGACACCCTAGCTAACTATGGCTACACCTTC. This codes for CASRGDTLANYGYTF. Looking up the rest from reference TRBV2 and TRBJ1-2 gives the full variable domain: EPEVTQTPSHQVTQMGQEVILRCVPISNHLYFYWYRQILGQKVEFLVSFYNNEISEKSEIFDDQFSVERPDGSNFTLKIRSTKLEDSAMYFCASRGDTLANYGYTFGSGTRLTVV.